These T cell receptor beta chains were read from a single sample in a study of CXCR3-negative and CXCR3-positive naive CD8 T cells. TCRdb reanalyzed the 5' RACE reads and collapses them to one entry per CDR3 protein, without DNA. The table lists more than 100,000 distinct CDR3 sequences. Sequenced material: naive CXCR3+ CD8+ T cells from blood. The receptors were sampled from a human donor in good health. Some clones in this sample may be carry-over from other donors' samples. Each CDR3 is given with its conserved first and last residue.

cdr3_aa cdr3_length j_call v_call
CASTLGGKETQYF 13 TRBJ2-5 TRBV28
CSVEVARGFEQYF 13 TRBJ2-7 TRBV29-1
CASSIQGLTYEQYF 14 TRBJ2-7 TRBV12-3/TRBV12-4
CASSPTTGYYEQYF 14 TRBJ2-7 TRBV12-3/TRBV12-4
CASSSGLASTDTQYF 15 TRBJ2-3 TRBV5-4
CASSPGDRGLQETQYF 16 TRBJ2-5 TRBV27
CASSPPRDTELDTQYF 16 TRBJ2-3 TRBV7-9
CASSKAPMGAVLSYEQYF 18 TRBJ2-7 TRBV21-1
CASSLALMTSGEYNEQFF 18 TRBJ2-1 TRBV5-5
CSARGTRQGSTRNIQYF 17 TRBJ2-4 TRBV20-1
CASSQQSGGPSYEQYF 16 TRBJ2-7 TRBV4-1
CSVDSPGAVYGYTF 14 TRBJ1-2 TRBV29-1
CATSSGSLAGPQPGQFF 17 TRBJ2-1 TRBV15
CASSQRDSPYEQYF 14 TRBJ2-7 TRBV14
CSATRDPFDQETQYF 15 TRBJ2-5 TRBV20-1
CASSVAGQAIPSYEQYF 17 TRBJ2-7 TRBV9
CASRLGGPVDTQYF 14 TRBJ2-3 TRBV12-5
CASSLGPRVVGSGSYEQYF 19 TRBJ2-7 TRBV13
CASSLGQGQGYTF 13 TRBJ1-2 TRBV7-6
CATSDMDRGLTDTQYF 16 TRBJ2-3 TRBV24-1
CASSLASGSRETQYF 15 TRBJ2-5 TRBV7-7
CASSTRTDYEQYF 13 TRBJ2-7 TRBV7-9
CASSQTTSYTGELFF 15 TRBJ2-2 TRBV14
CASTSLGSSGYNEQFF 16 TRBJ2-1 TRBV7-9
CASKQGGDTDTQYF 14 TRBJ2-3 TRBV5-1
CASSAQSGPPYEQYF 15 TRBJ2-7 TRBV9
CASSTTGHGYTF 12 TRBJ1-2 TRBV5-1
CASSQSDTGGYNEQFF 16 TRBJ2-1 TRBV4-2
CASSWTGTSGANTGELFF 18 TRBJ2-2 TRBV7-2
CASSDVKTQYF 11 TRBJ2-5 TRBV11-2
CASGSGTKNEQFF 13 TRBJ2-1 TRBV7-2
CSRGSGDDEQYF 12 TRBJ2-7 TRBV29-1
CASSKTSGGNNEQFF 15 TRBJ2-1 TRBV12-3/TRBV12-4
CASSPTSGIYNEQFF 15 TRBJ2-1 TRBV7-9
CASSTRDSEAFF 12 TRBJ1-1 TRBV5-1
CASSRDRAGQFF 12 TRBJ2-1 TRBV7-9
CATSNQGHSGRETQYF 16 TRBJ2-5 TRBV15
CASSPNPTGYEQYF 14 TRBJ2-7 TRBV28
CASSPVLSPGETQYF 15 TRBJ2-5 TRBV13
CASPTSWLPEQYF 13 TRBJ2-7 TRBV28
CASSLSGGNHYEQYF 15 TRBJ2-7 TRBV27
CAWSLRILRPTSSYEQYF 18 TRBJ2-7 TRBV30
CSVEQPYMNTEAFF 14 TRBJ1-1 TRBV29-1
CASSPDRGRAYEQYF 15 TRBJ2-7 TRBV5-4
CASSLSFLQPQHF 13 TRBJ1-5 TRBV27
CASRPRTGLTEAFF 14 TRBJ1-1 TRBV28
CASSLWNSENIQYF 14 TRBJ2-4 TRBV7-2
CSARAYGGRAADTQYF 16 TRBJ2-3 TRBV20-1
CASTPSGDTTYEQYF 15 TRBJ2-7 TRBV5-1
CASSLSGDQSYEQYF 15 TRBJ2-7 TRBV27